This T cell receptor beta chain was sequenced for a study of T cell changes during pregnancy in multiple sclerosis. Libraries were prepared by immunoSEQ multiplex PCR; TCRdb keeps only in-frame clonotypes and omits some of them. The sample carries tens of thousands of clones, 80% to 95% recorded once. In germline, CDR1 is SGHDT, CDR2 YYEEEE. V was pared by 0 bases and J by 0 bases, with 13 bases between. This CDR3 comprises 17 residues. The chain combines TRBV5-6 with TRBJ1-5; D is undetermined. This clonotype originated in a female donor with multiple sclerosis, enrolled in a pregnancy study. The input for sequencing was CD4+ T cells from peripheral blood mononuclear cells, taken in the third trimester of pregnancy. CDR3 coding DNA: TGTGCCAGCAGCTTGGGCCCGACTTCTTATAGCAATCAGCCCCAGCATTTT. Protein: CASSLGPTSYSNQPQHF.